This T cell receptor (beta chain) was sequenced for a study of cytomegalovirus exposure and HLA in healthy donors. Vbeta (60) and Jbeta (13) primers were used in the PCR. Repertoires were generated with immunoSEQ multiplex PCR, while TCRdb's copy carries only in-frame clones and drops some. This table has 75,000 to 90,000 clones, 85% appearing once. The receptor's source is a man aged 35 to 55 in good health and CMV-seropositive. Material: PBMCs.

The CDR3 region is CASSFIAGRPSTDTQYF. The DNA of the CDR3 is TGTGCCAGCAGTTTCATAGCGGGGCGCCCTAGCACAGATACGCAGTATTTT. The chain has TRBV27 and TRBJ2-3, with 8 bases fitting TRBD2. This CDR3 has 17 amino acids. Germline trimming cut 3 bases from V and 0 bases from J; bases unmatched to any gene: 8. CDR1 and CDR2 (germline): MNHEY, SMNVEV (reference sequence).